The 17 T cell receptor beta chains given below trace back to one sample, sequenced in a study of T cells in localized non-small cell lung cancer (TCRdb year 2020). Libraries were made using the immunoSEQ multiplex PCR assay. TCRdb holds this immuneACCESS table with in-frame rearrangements only. Some clones are missing; in checked studies, unresolved V genes explain under half, and the rest has no known cause. The sample data list approximately 5,400 clones, and about 85% of these were observed just once. Roughly 8.6% of the sample is in the top ten clones. The sequencing used PBMCs, collected before any cancer treatment. These receptors came from a woman aged 40 to 75 with stage II lung adenocarcinoma.

The V gene is TRBV9, the J gene TRBJ2-7; 14 bases agree with TRBD2. The CDR3 runs 16 residues. Germline V lookup: CDR1 SGDLS, CDR2 YYNGEE. The V and J ends lost 6 bases and 4 bases, in that order; junction bases with no gene match: 9. CDR3 protein: CASNRGTSGGVYEQYF. Written as DNA, the CDR3 is TGTGCCAGCAACCGGGGGACTAGCGGGGGCGTATACGAGCAGTACTTC.

This sequence joins TRBV18 and TRBJ2-7; 8 nucleotides line up with TRBD2. V gave up 6 bases and J gave up 3 bases; unmatched junction bases: 13. This CDR3 spans 16 amino acids. Germline assignment: CDR1 KGHSH and CDR2 LQKENI. CDR3 residues: CASSRSGKVVGYEQYF. The CDR3 nucleotides read TGTGCCAGCTCTCGTAGCGGGAAAGTCGTCGGCTACGAGCAGTACTTC.

This clone occurred once. The chain joins TRBV11-2 to TRBJ2-5; D is ambiguous. Trimming took 4 bases from V and 1 from J, leaving 13 bases between them. The CDR3 covers 15 residues. Germline-derived CDR1 and CDR2 are SGHAT and FQNNGV. Here the CDR3 DNA reads TGTGCCAGCAGCTCTATTTCCGCGTTCCAAGAGACCCAGTACTTC. It codes for CASSSISAFQETQYF.

The V call is TRBV5-1, the J call TRBJ1-1; D is uncertain. The CDR3 is 15 residues long. Looked up from germline, CDR1 is SGHRS and CDR2 is YFSETQ. Trimming left V 0 bases short and J 1 base short, with 10 bases between. Here the CDR3 DNA reads TGCGCCAGCAGCTTGGTATTCCCTACGAACACTGAAGCTTTCTTT. As protein: CASSLVFPTNTEAFF.

This sequence joins TRBV19 and TRBJ2-7; either TRBD1 or TRBD2 may fit D (5 bases each). The CDR3 is 15 residues long. Germline V gives CDR1 LNHDA, CDR2 SQIVND (reference sequence). Trimming shortened V by 3 bases and J by 0 bases, and 12 bases separated the two germline ends. CDR3 sequence (DNA): TGTGCCAGTAGTATGAATGGGGACGGCTCCTACGAGCAGTACTTC. Its protein product is CASSMNGDGSYEQYF.

The V call is TRBV28, the J call TRBJ2-5; 9 nucleotides align to TRBD2. Germline values: CDR1 MDHEN, CDR2 SYDVKM. V lost 3 bases and J lost 6; bases outside the gene matches: 8. CDR3 size: 15 residues. The CDR3 spells CASSLASGTFKTQYF. CDR3 bases: TGTGCCAGCAGTTTGGCTAGCGGGACCTTCAAGACCCAGTACTTC. The full variable domain, with the rest looked up from reference TRBV28 and TRBJ2-5, is DVKVTQSSRYLVKRTGEKVFLECVQDMDHENMFWYRQDPGLGLRLIYFSYDVKMKEKGDIPEGYSVSREKKERFSLILESASTNQTSMYLCASSLASGTFKTQYFGPGTRLLVL.

The J gene is TRBJ2-1, the V gene TRBV7-3; 8 nucleotides agree with TRBD2. V shed 5 bases, J shed 7 bases, and the junction held 4 bases outside the gene matches. CDR1 and CDR2 (germline): SGHTA, FQGTGA. CDR3 length equals 13 residues. The DNA of the CDR3 is TGTGCCAGCAGCCTGACTAGCGTGAATGAGCAGTTCTTC. Protein product: CASSLTSVNEQFF.

The V call is TRBV6-5, the J call TRBJ2-7; D possibly uses TRBD1 or TRBD2 (5 bases each). V lost 7 bases and J 3 bases, leaving 16 bases between the germline ends. The CDR3 consists of 14 residues. Germline CDR1 is MNHEY and CDR2 is SVGAGI. CDR3 DNA: TGTGCCAGCACCCTAGGGACCGAAGGCTACGAGCAGTACTTC. Its translation: CASTLGTEGYEQYF.

CDR3 protein: CSAREGYEQFF. The CDR3 DNA sequence: TGCAGTGCTAGAGAGGGTTATGAGCAGTTCTTC. This chain joins TRBV20-1 and TRBJ2-1; D gene ambiguous. Per the germline V gene, CDR1 is DFQATT and CDR2 is SNEGSKA (reference sequence). This CDR3 region has 11 residues. With 0 bases removed from V and 8 bases from J, the gap between germline ends came to 5 bases.

This chain connects TRBV30 to TRBJ1-1; D possibly corresponds to TRBD1 (5 bases). The V gene's germline CDR1 is GTSNPN and CDR2 SVGIG (reference sequence). Trimming removed 7 bases at V and 4 bases at J, with 19 bases between. CDR3 length equals 14 residues. CDR3 residues: CASNKAGRATEAFF. The DNA of the CDR3 is TGTGCCTCCAATAAGGCAGGCAGGGCCACTGAAGCTTTCTTT. The whole variable domain, filled in from reference TRBV30 and TRBJ1-1, reads SQTIHQWPATLVQPVGSPLSLECTVEGTSNPNLYWYRQAAGRGLQLLFYSVGIGQISSEVPQNLSASRPQDRQFILSSKKLLLSDSGFYLCASNKAGRATEAFFGQGTRLTVV.

This chain links TRBV7-2 with TRBJ1-5, with D maybe TRBD1 (6 bases). Germline loops: CDR1 SGHTA, CDR2 FQGNSA. The V end lost 1 base, the J end lost 6 bases, and 13 bases lay between the germline ends. This CDR3 comprises 15 residues. CDR3 bases: TGTGCCAGCAGCTTAGTGGGGGCAGAAGGTCAGCCCCAGCATTTT. This codes for CASSLVGAEGQPQHF.

The CDR3 spells CASRTGSTGELFF. CDR3 bases: TGTGCCAGCAGAACAGGTTCCACCGGGGAGCTGTTTTTT. This chain uses TRBV2 with TRBJ2-2, with D maybe TRBD1 (5 bases). Germline CDR1 reads SNHLY; CDR2 reads FYNNEI. The V end was cut by 6 bases, the J end by 4 bases, with 9 bases between. The CDR3 length is 13 residues.

V is TRBV6-5 and J is TRBJ1-3, with 7 positions matching TRBD1. This CDR3 has 16 amino acids. Losses at the gene ends were 2 bases for V and 7 bases for J; bases not matched to a gene: 11. The germline gives CDR1 MNHEY, CDR2 SVGAGI. The chain's CDR3 is CASSYKRTGPRNTIYF. DNA of the CDR3: TGTGCCAGCAGTTACAAACGGACAGGCCCCCGGAACACCATATATTTT.

In its sample, this clone was seen a few times. The chain couples TRBV27 to TRBJ1-6; D might be TRBD1 (6 bases). Germline loops: CDR1 MNHEY, CDR2 SMNVEV (reference sequence). The CDR3 runs to 13 residues. Trimming took 6 bases from V and 6 from J, leaving 9 bases between them. CDR3 DNA sequence: TGTGCCAGCAGGGGGGCTGGTAATTCACCCCTCCACTTT. This encodes CASRGAGNSPLHF.

V gene TRBV9 combines with J gene TRBJ1-3, with 10 bases matching TRBD1. Germline CDR1 reads SGDLS; CDR2 reads YYNGEE. CDR3 size: 16 residues. Losses at the gene ends were 4 bases for V and 4 bases for J; bases not matched to a gene: 8. The CDR3 region has the DNA TGTGCCAGCAGCTTGACCGGGACAGGGGCCGGAAACACCATATATTTT. It specifies CASSLTGTGAGNTIYF.

This clone was observed a handful of times. The J gene is TRBJ1-3, the V gene TRBV2; D not certain. The CDR3 consists of 13 residues. Germline V gives CDR1 SNHLY, CDR2 FYNNEI. Trimming pared 4 bases from V and 4 bases from J, leaving 8 bases between. The CDR3 DNA reads TGTGCCAGCAGTGCCAAGGCGGGAAACACCATATATTTT. Its translation: CASSAKAGNTIYF.

The chain has TRBV11-1 and TRBJ2-7; tentative D call: TRBD1 (6 bases). This CDR3 is built from 16 residues. With 1 base removed from V and 3 bases from J, the gap between germline ends came to 16 bases. Germline V gene data show CDR1 as SGHAT and CDR2 as FQDESV (reference sequence). As DNA, the CDR3 is TGTGCCAGCAGCTTAGAAACAGGACAGTTGGGCTACGAGCAGTACTTC. Translation: CASSLETGQLGYEQYF.